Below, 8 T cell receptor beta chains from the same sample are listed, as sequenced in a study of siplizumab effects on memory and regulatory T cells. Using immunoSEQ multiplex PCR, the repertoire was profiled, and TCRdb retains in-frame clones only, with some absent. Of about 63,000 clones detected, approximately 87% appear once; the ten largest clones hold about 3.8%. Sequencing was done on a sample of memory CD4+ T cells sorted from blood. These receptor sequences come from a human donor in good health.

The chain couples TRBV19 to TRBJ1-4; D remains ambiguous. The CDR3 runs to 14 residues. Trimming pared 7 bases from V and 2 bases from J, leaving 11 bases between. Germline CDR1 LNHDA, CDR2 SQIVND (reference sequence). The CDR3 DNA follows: TGTGCCAGTACCTTCCGGATGACTAATGAAAAACTGTTTTTT. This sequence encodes CASTFRMTNEKLFF.

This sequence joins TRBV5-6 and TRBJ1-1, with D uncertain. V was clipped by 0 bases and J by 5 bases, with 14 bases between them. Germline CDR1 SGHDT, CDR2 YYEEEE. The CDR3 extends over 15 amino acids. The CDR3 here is CASSLGSPSGTEAFF. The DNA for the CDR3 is TGTGCCAGCAGCTTGGGTTCCCCTTCGGGGACTGAAGCTTTCTTT.

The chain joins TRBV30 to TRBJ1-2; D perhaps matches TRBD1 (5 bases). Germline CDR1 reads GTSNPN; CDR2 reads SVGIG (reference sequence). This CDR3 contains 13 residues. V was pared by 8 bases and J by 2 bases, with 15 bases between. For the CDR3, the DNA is TGTGCCCAGGACATTTCGGGGAACTATGGCTACACCTTC. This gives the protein CAQDISGNYGYTF.

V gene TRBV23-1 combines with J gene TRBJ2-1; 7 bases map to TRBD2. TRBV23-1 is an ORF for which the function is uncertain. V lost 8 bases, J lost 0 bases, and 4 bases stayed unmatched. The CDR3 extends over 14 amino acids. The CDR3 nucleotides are TGCGCCAGCGTTTGGACTAGCTCCTACAATGAGCAGTTCTTC. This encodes CASVWTSSYNEQFF.

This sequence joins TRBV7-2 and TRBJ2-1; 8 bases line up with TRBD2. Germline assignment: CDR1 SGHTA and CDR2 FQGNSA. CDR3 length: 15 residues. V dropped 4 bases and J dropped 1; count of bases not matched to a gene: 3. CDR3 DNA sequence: TGTGCCAGCAGCTCCAAGCGGGAGTCCTACAATGAGCAGTTCTTC. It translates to CASSSKRESYNEQFF.

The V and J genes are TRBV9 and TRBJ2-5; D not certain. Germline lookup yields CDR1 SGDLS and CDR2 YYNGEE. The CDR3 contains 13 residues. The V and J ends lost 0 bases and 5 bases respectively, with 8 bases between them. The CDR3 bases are TGTGCCAGCAGCGTAGTTGGTTGGGAGACCCAGTACTTC. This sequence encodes CASSVVGWETQYF.

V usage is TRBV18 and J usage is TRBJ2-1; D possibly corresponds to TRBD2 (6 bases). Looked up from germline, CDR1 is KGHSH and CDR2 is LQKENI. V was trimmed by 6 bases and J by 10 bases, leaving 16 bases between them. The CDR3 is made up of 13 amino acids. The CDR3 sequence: CASSQNSGEEQFF. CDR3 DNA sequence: TGTGCCAGCTCTCAGAACTCGGGAGAAGAGCAGTTCTTC.

This chain's CDR3 is CASGESGGDQETQYF. The DNA for the CDR3 is TGCGCCAGCGGAGAAAGCGGGGGGGACCAAGAGACCCAGTACTTC. The chain recombines TRBV10-2 with TRBJ2-5, with 10 bases lining up with TRBD2. The CDR3 spans 15 residues. V lost 8 bases, J lost 0 bases, and 6 bases stayed unmatched. Germline V gene lookup returns CDR1 WSHSY and CDR2 SAAADI.